This TCR beta chain was sequenced for a study of T cells in severe cutaneous drug reactions (dated by TCRdb to between 2018 and 2020). Background on the whole study: Patients were recruited between the early 2010s and the late 2010s from Taiwan, Thailand and a European registry network. Only patients with a probable or definite SJS/TEN or DRESS diagnosis by RegiSCAR criteria were enrolled. The Naranjo algorithm and the ALDEN drug causality algorithm were used to assign the culprit drug. Biological samples, such as blister fluids/cells and PBMC, were collected from patients during the acute or recovery stage. The study combined bulk TCR sequencing with single-cell sequencing, quantitative PCR validation, functional assays and transgenic mouse experiments. To build the libraries, iRepertoire multiplex PCR was used, and the authors pointed to a comparison in which iRepertoire and 5' RACE methods, with or without UMI, captured abundant clonotypes similarly.

Sequenced donors were patients with carbamazepine-induced Stevens-Johnson syndrome or toxic epidermal necrolysis (CBZ-SJS/TEN). Peripheral blood repertoires were obtained from CBZ-SJS/TEN patients of Han Chinese (roughly five) and European (six) origin. Next-generation sequencing was used to profile the T cell receptor repertoires of patients with drug-induced severe cutaneous adverse reactions in a search for drug-specific clonotypes. The RNA was isolated from either blister cells of skin lesions or peripheral blood mononuclear cells. With respect to this clonotype: It lacks a known antigen.

For both bulk and single-cell sequencing, libraries were prepared with the iRepertoire multiplex PCR system using TCR subtype-specific primers. Multiplex PCR with primers targeting V, D and J gene regions was used to generate bulk TCR beta libraries. Approximately 90-500 ng of RNA per sample was used as input for bulk TCR library preparation. An Illumina MiSeq was used to sequence the bulk TCR beta amplicons. As for the original processing: Sample misassignments and low-quality sequencing reads were removed through quality control steps. CDR3 was defined as the amino acids between the V-gene Y[YFLI]C motif and the J-segment [FW]GXGT motif. The IMGT database was followed for TRBV and TRBJ gene assignments and CDR3 clonotypes. TRBV expression in each sample was normalized to the mean of the same gene in PBMC from 35 to 50 healthy donors. The reads were reprocessed in TCRdb, with one entry per CDR3 protein sequence and no accompanying DNA. Clone size and V and J calls follow TCRdb, not the original study. The table kept for this sample lists 20,000 to 25,000 distinct CDR3 sequences. The ten largest account for roughly 7.7% of the sample.

Points the paper makes about the study in general: A public TCRbeta CDR3, present at a mean of roughly 15% in all seven CBZ-SJS/TEN blister samples, was undetectable or scarce in PBMC from tolerant controls and healthy donors. The authors stated that further study is still needed to find out whether the public TCR applies more generally to SJS/TEN caused by other drugs.

The sample taken for sequencing was PBMCs. This TCR derives from a human donor with toxic epidermal necrolysis, a severe cutaneous drug reaction.

For the CDR3, the sequence is CASRSIRDPREEQYF. The receptor chain draws on TRBV25-1 and TRBJ2-7; the D gene TCRdb calls, TRBD1, cannot be checked with no DNA. Looking up the germline V gene yields CDR1 MGHDK and CDR2 SYGVNS. Taken from cysteine to phenylalanine, the CDR3 has 15 residues. A DNA sequence was not provided.